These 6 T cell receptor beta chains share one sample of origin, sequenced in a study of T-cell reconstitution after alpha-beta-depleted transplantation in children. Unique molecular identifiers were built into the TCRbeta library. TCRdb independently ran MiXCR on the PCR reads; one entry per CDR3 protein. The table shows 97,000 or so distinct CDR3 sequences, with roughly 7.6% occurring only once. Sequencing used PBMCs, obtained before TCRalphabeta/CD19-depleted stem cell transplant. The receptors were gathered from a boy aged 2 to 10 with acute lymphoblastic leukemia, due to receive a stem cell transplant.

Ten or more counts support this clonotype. The CDR3 DNA reads as TGTGCCAGCAGCCAAGTCGGGACCCTGGGCGAGCAGTACTTC. Residues: CASSQVGTLGEQYF. The chain has TRBV3-1 and TRBJ2-7; D may be TRBD1 or TRBD2 (5 bases each). With 1 base removed from V and 6 bases from J, the gap between germline ends came to 13 bases. The germline gives CDR1 LGHDT, CDR2 YNNKEL (reference sequence). The CDR3 length is 14 residues.

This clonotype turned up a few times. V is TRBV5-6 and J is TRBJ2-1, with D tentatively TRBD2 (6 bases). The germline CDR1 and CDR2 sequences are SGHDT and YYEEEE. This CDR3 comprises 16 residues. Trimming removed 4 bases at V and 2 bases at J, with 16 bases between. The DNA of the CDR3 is TGTGCCAGCAGCAGGAGGGCTACCTCAACCTACAATGAGCAGTTCTTC. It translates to CASSRRATSTYNEQFF.

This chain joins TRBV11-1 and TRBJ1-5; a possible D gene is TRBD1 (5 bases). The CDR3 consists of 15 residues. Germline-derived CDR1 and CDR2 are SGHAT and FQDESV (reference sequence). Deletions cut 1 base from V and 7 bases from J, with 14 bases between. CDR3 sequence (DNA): TGTGCCAGCAGCTTAGGGGGGGGGGGGAAACAGCCCCAGCATTTT. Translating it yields CASSLGGGGKQPQHF.

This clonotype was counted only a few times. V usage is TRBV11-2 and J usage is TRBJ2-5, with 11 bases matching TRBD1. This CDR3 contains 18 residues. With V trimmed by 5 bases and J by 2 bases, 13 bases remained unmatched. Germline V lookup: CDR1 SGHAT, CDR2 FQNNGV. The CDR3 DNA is TGTGCCAGCAGCCCGAGGACAGGGGGCGCAGCAATTCAAGAGACCCAGTACTTC. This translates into CASSPRTGGAAIQETQYF.

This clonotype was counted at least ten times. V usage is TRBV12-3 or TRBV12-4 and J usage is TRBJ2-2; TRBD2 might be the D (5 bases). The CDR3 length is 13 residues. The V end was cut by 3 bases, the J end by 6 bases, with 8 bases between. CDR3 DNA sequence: TGTGCCAGCAGTTTGTCGGAGGCCGGGGAGCTGTTTTTT. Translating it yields CASSLSEAGELFF.

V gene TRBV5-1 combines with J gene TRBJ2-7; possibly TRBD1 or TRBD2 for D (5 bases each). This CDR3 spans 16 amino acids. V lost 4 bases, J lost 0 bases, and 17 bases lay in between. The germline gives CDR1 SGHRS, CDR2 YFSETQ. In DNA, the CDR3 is TGCGCCAGCAGCGTGATAGGGACGACCCCCTCCTACGAGCAGTACTTC. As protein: CASSVIGTTPSYEQYF.